The 29 T cell receptor beta chains in this list originate from one sample, sequenced in a study of shared clonotypes between healthy human individuals. The repertoire was sequenced with immunoSEQ multiplex PCR; TCRdb's copy has only in-frame clones and lacks some. The data contain 2,100,000 or so clones, approximately 94% of them singletons. Material: naive CD4+ T cells sorted from blood. Subset here: CD45RA+ positively selected. The source is a man aged 18 to 30 in good health.

The chain's CDR3 is CASSRGSGPDTQYF. The CDR3 nucleotides read TGTGCCAGCAGTCGGGGTAGCGGACCAGATACGCAGTATTTT. This sequence joins TRBV28 and TRBJ2-3, with D perhaps TRBD2 (6 bases). The length of the CDR3 is 14 residues. V was shortened by 5 bases and J by 4 bases, with 13 bases between the two germline ends. Germline CDR1 and CDR2: MDHEN and SYDVKM.

To note about this clone: One end of the junction fails to match germline, which may point to a read error. This chain joins TRBV7-7 and TRBJ2-1; the D gene is possibly TRBD2 (6 bases). Germline V gene sequence: CDR1 SSHAT, CDR2 FNYEAQ (reference sequence). The CDR3 has 14 residues. The CDR3 reads CASSPSGRKDEQFF. CDR3 coding DNA: TGTGCTAGCAGCCCGTCGGGGAGGAAGGATGAGCAGTTCTTC.

V gene TRBV19 combines with J gene TRBJ1-5; D perhaps matches TRBD1 (5 bases). This CDR3 region has 16 residues. Trimming pared 1 base from V and 0 bases from J, leaving 10 bases between. Per the germline V gene, CDR1 is LNHDA and CDR2 is SQIVND (reference sequence). CDR3 sequence (DNA): TGTGCCAGTAGTATAGCCCCAGGGTTTAGCAATCAGCCCCAGCATTTT. Encoded protein: CASSIAPGFSNQPQHF.

This clone occurred once. The rearrangement uses TRBV19 and TRBJ2-7, with D hard to call. V gave up 4 bases and J gave up 4 bases, with 14 bases separating them. Per the germline V gene, CDR1 is LNHDA and CDR2 is SQIVND (reference sequence). There are 14 residues in the CDR3. The CDR3 spells CASSTTRLGYEQYF. The CDR3 region has the DNA TGTGCCAGTAGTACAACCCGCCTTGGATACGAGCAGTACTTC. The full variable domain, completed using reference TRBV19 and TRBJ2-7, is DGGITQSPKYLFRKEGQNVTLSCEQNLNHDAMYWYRQDPGQGLRLIYYSQIVNDFQKGDIAEGYSVSREKKESFPLTVTSAQKNPTAFYLCASSTTRLGYEQYFGPGTRLTVT.

The rearrangement joins TRBV5-1 to TRBJ2-3; 12 nucleotides line up with TRBD2. Germline V lookup: CDR1 SGHRS, CDR2 YFSETQ. This CDR3 is 15 amino acids long. After removal of 6 bases from V and 3 bases from J, the junction contained 5 bases not matched to a gene. DNA of the CDR3: TGCGCCAGCACAACCGGACTAGCGGGGACAGATACGCAGTATTTT. Its translation: CASTTGLAGTDTQYF.

J is TRBJ1-3 and V is TRBV4-1, with a possible D match to TRBD1 (5 bases). Germline CDR1 and CDR2: MGHRA and YSYEKL. V was shortened by 0 bases and J by 2 bases, with 11 bases between the two germline ends. The CDR3 sequence is 16 residues long. CDR3 sequence: CASSQDVAGTGNTIYF. CDR3 nucleotides: TGCGCCAGCAGCCAAGATGTGGCAGGGACTGGAAACACCATATATTTT.

This sequence joins TRBV6-6 and TRBJ2-7, with D perhaps matching TRBD1 (5 bases). Germline CDR1 MNHNY, CDR2 SVGAGI (reference sequence). Trimming shortened V by 2 bases and J by 4 bases, and 12 bases separated the two germline ends. The CDR3 runs 14 residues. CDR3 region: CASSYGKGAYEQYF. The CDR3 DNA is TGTGCCAGCAGTTACGGGAAAGGGGCATACGAGCAGTACTTC.

As to this clone: Other DNA sequences of this sample code for an identical CDR3. The chain recombines TRBV5-6 with TRBJ2-7; TRBD1 matches 8 bases. The CDR3 contains 13 residues. Trimming took 5 bases from V and 3 from J; bases not matched to a gene: 4. Germline V lookup: CDR1 SGHDT, CDR2 YYEEEE. DNA of the CDR3: TGTGCCAGCAGACTAGGACAGGGCTACGAGCAGTACTTC. It is translated as CASRLGQGYEQYF.

The chain has TRBV5-4 and TRBJ2-1; TRBD2 aligns across 11 bases. This CDR3 is built from 16 residues. Germline CDR1 is SGHNT and CDR2 is YYREEE (reference sequence). The V and J ends lost 0 bases and 12 bases, in that order; junction bases with no gene match: 11. The chain's CDR3 is CASSLGLAGGPVGQFF. The CDR3 coding sequence is TGTGCCAGCAGCTTGGGGCTAGCGGGAGGCCCCGTTGGGCAGTTCTTC.

The rearrangement joins TRBV7-6 to TRBJ1-1; D is unresolved. Trimming took off 1 base at V and 1 base at J, with 4 bases between the two ends. CDR1 SGHVS and CDR2 FNYEAQ come from the germline V gene. This CDR3 has 13 residues. The CDR3 DNA follows: TGTGCCAGCAGCTTAGACAAGAACACTGAAGCTTTCTTT. Encoded protein: CASSLDKNTEAFF.

This chain connects TRBV2 to TRBJ2-5; 8 positions agree with TRBD2. The CDR3 totals 12 residues. The junction had 4 bases not matched to a gene; V was cut back by 8 bases and J by 5 bases. The germline V gene encodes CDR1 SNHLY and CDR2 FYNNEI. The DNA for the CDR3 is TGTGCCAGCGCGACTAGCGCGGAGACCCAGTACTTC. This translates into CASATSAETQYF.

The DNA of the CDR3 is TGCGCCAGCAGCGAACAGGGATCGACTAATGAAAAACTGTTTTTT. Protein: CASSEQGSTNEKLFF. The chain links TRBV10-2 to TRBJ1-4, with D perhaps TRBD1 (6 bases). There are 15 residues in the CDR3. Germline CDR1 WSHSY, CDR2 SAAADI. Trimming cost V 6 bases and J 2 bases, with 13 bases left between them.

V and J are TRBV19 and TRBJ1-4; 8 bases are a match to TRBD1. Germline V gene data show CDR1 as LNHDA and CDR2 as SQIVND (reference sequence). V lost 5 bases and J lost 8; bases outside the gene matches: 10. The CDR3 totals 15 residues. CDR3 amino acids: CASSFGQGGGEKLFF. Here the CDR3 DNA reads TGTGCCAGTAGTTTTGGACAGGGTGGTGGAGAAAAACTGTTTTTT. The complete variable domain, with remaining parts taken from reference TRBV19 and TRBJ1-4, reads DGGITQSPKYLFRKEGQNVTLSCEQNLNHDAMYWYRQDPGQGLRLIYYSQIVNDFQKGDIAEGYSVSREKKESFPLTVTSAQKNPTAFYLCASSFGQGGGEKLFFGSGTQLSVL.

The rearrangement joins TRBV6-1 to TRBJ1-5; D possibly corresponds to TRBD1 (6 bases). The CDR3 is made up of 13 amino acids. The germline V gene has CDR1 MNHNS and CDR2 SASEGT. V shed 7 bases and J shed 6 bases, with 13 bases lying between them. The CDR3 DNA reads as TGTGCCAGCAAGGGGGACCTGACTCAGCCCCAGCATTTT. As protein: CASKGDLTQPQHF.

DNA for the CDR3: TGTGCCAGTAGCATCGGGCCATACGTGGCCTCCCCTTATCACGAGCAGTACTTC. Its protein is CASSIGPYVASPYHEQYF. The chain employs TRBV19 and TRBJ2-7, with D hard to call. This CDR3 spans 18 amino acids. The germline CDR1 and CDR2 sequences are LNHDA and SQIVND (reference sequence). The V gene lost 6 bases and the J gene lost 5 bases, with 29 bases spanning the gap.

This chain links TRBV28 with TRBJ2-7; a weak D match, TRBD1 (6 bases). Looked up from germline, CDR1 is MDHEN and CDR2 is SYDVKM. V was trimmed by 5 bases and J by 0 bases, leaving 17 bases between them. The CDR3 spans 16 residues. DNA of the CDR3: TGTGCCAGCAGTCTCCCGGACAGCTACCTCTCCTACGAGCAGTACTTC. Its protein product is CASSLPDSYLSYEQYF.

This clone occurred once. The chain combines TRBV6-1 with TRBJ2-1, with 11 bases matching TRBD2. The CDR3 contains 15 residues. V gave up 6 bases and J gave up 3 bases; unmatched junction bases: 4. Germline values: CDR1 MNHNS, CDR2 SASEGT. The CDR3 DNA follows: TGTGCCAGCAGCGCTAGCGGGGGGTTCTACAATGAGCAGTTCTTC. Encoded protein: CASSASGGFYNEQFF.

The chain employs TRBV5-6 and TRBJ2-5, with 7 bases matching TRBD1. Looked up from germline, CDR1 is SGHDT and CDR2 is YYEEEE. This CDR3 contains 16 residues. V gave up 1 base and J gave up 7 bases; unmatched junction bases: 13. CDR3 in DNA: TGTGCCAGCAGCTTGAGGGACAGCTTTTTCAAGGGGACCCAGTACTTC. It translates to CASSLRDSFFKGTQYF.

The CDR3 DNA reads TGTGCCAGCAGTGTGGTCGGCGAAGCTTTCTTT. This gives the protein CASSVVGEAFF. The chain combines TRBV2 with TRBJ1-1, with D unresolved. V lost 4 bases to trimming and J lost 8 bases, with 8 bases between them. The CDR3 runs 11 residues. Germline CDR1 and CDR2: SNHLY and FYNNEI.

This clone was recorded only once. The chain joins TRBV2 to TRBJ1-2; D not resolved. Germline-derived CDR1 and CDR2 are SNHLY and FYNNEI. The V and J ends lost 6 bases and 8 bases respectively, with 10 bases between them. CDR3 length: 11 residues. DNA of the CDR3: TGTGCCAGCAGAGCAGTGGAGGGCTACACCTTC. Residues: CASRAVEGYTF.

This rearrangement joins TRBV28 to TRBJ1-2; D gene unclear. The ends were cut back, 6 bases at V and 9 bases at J, with 17 bases in the middle. The V gene's germline CDR1 is MDHEN and CDR2 SYDVKM. This CDR3 spans 13 amino acids. CDR3 DNA: TGTGCCAGCAGGTATCCAGCTCCAGGCAGCTACACCTTC. Translation gives CASRYPAPGSYTF.

The V and J genes are TRBV19 and TRBJ1-1; 9 positions agree with TRBD1. V dropped 6 bases and J dropped 10; count of bases not matched to a gene: 15. The germline V gene encodes CDR1 LNHDA and CDR2 SQIVND (reference sequence). The CDR3 consists of 15 residues. DNA for the CDR3: TGTGCCAGTAGGGATTCTACAGGGGGCATCGCGCCAGCTTTCTTT. Protein sequence: CASRDSTGGIAPAFF. Full variable domain (rest looked up from reference TRBV19 and TRBJ1-1): DGGITQSPKYLFRKEGQNVTLSCEQNLNHDAMYWYRQDPGQGLRLIYYSQIVNDFQKGDIAEGYSVSREKKESFPLTVTSAQKNPTAFYLCASRDSTGGIAPAFFGQGTRLTVV.

V gene TRBV7-8 combines with J gene TRBJ2-7; 9 nucleotides align to TRBD1. The junction had 16 bases not matched to a gene; V was cut back by 5 bases and J by 8 bases. The V gene's germline CDR1 is SGHVS and CDR2 FQNEAQ. The length of the CDR3 is 16 residues. The CDR3 DNA reads TGTGCCAGCAGCATCACCGGGACAGGGACTCTACGAAAGCAGTACTTC. Its protein is CASSITGTGTLRKQYF. Full variable domain (rest looked up from reference TRBV7-8 and TRBJ2-7): GAGVSQSPRYKVAKRGQDVALRCDPISGHVSLFWYQQALGQGPEFLTYFQNEAQLDKSGLPSDRFFAERPEGSVSTLKIQRTQQEDSAVYLCASSITGTGTLRKQYFGPGTRLTVT.

The gene calls are TRBV5-4 and TRBJ1-1; D call uncertain. V was pared by 6 bases and J by 1 base, with 19 bases between. Germline values: CDR1 SGHNT, CDR2 YYREEE (reference sequence). The length of the CDR3 is 16 residues. The CDR3 nucleotides are TGTGCCAGCACCGACCTAATTGCGGCTTCGAACACTGAAGCTTTCTTT. Translated: CASTDLIAASNTEAFF.

This clone was counted a single time. Other DNA sequences within the sample encode an identical CDR3. The V gene is TRBV6-5, the J gene TRBJ2-2; D gene ambiguous. This CDR3 is built from 13 residues. Trimming left V 4 bases short and J 5 bases short, with 8 bases between. Germline CDR1 MNHEY, CDR2 SVGAGI. CDR3 in amino acids: CASSSGGTGELFF. CDR3 DNA: TGTGCCAGCAGTTCCGGTGGAACCGGGGAGCTGTTTTTT.

V is TRBV5-4 and J is TRBJ2-7; TRBD1 might be the D (6 bases). The CDR3 spans 15 residues. V was cut by 0 bases and J by 4 bases, with 14 bases left in between. CDR1 SGHNT and CDR2 YYREEE come from the germline V gene (reference sequence). The CDR3 region is CASSLEGHKSYEQYF. The CDR3, as DNA: TGTGCCAGCAGCTTGGAGGGACACAAGAGTTACGAGCAGTACTTC.

Only one count was recorded for this clone. V usage is TRBV7-6 and J usage is TRBJ2-7; 7 bases are shared with TRBD1. The germline V gene encodes CDR1 SGHVS and CDR2 FNYEAQ. The CDR3 consists of 16 residues. J was trimmed by 2 bases and V by 5 bases; bases with no gene match: 12. CDR3 sequence: CASSGSPKTGTYEQYF. Here the CDR3 DNA reads TGTGCCAGCAGCGGAAGCCCCAAGACAGGGACCTACGAGCAGTACTTC.

Only one count was recorded for this clone. The V call is TRBV5-1, the J call TRBJ2-7; D is possibly TRBD1 or TRBD2 (5 bases each). The CDR3 contains 13 residues. The germline CDR1 and CDR2 sequences are SGHRS and YFSETQ. With 5 bases removed from V and 5 bases from J, the gap between germline ends came to 14 bases. The CDR3 sequence: CASRRDRSHEQYF. CDR3 in DNA: TGCGCCAGCAGACGGGACCGGTCCCACGAGCAGTACTTC.

The rearrangement uses TRBV2 and TRBJ1-3; D not certain. CDR3 length: 14 amino acids. V was shortened by 4 bases and J by 2 bases, with 9 bases between the two germline ends. The germline gives CDR1 SNHLY, CDR2 FYNNEI. CDR3 sequence: CASSVALAGNTIYF. As DNA, the CDR3 is TGTGCCAGCAGTGTAGCCTTGGCTGGAAACACCATATATTTT.